The clone carrying this TCR beta chain was observed a handful of times. Its antigen remains unidentified. This sample was taken from a study of T cell repertoires in cytomegalovirus infection. About the research overall: Public TCR beta signatures marked donors with CMV infection and the matching HLA.

The CDR3 has 14 amino acids. Trimming removed 1 base from V and 6 bases from J; junction bases left unmatched: 3. Germline V CDR1 and CDR2: SGHRS, YFSETQ. Study results and caveats: The ex vivo response showed dominance by HLA-C-restricted CMV-specific TCR beta clonotypes. Cumulative frequency of public TCR beta families picked out carriers of CMV plus the relevant HLA.

Via MiXCR, TCRdb re-called the reads, giving one row per CDR3 protein. The sample shows around 300,000 distinct CDR3 sequences, 9.5% of them seen only once. Sequenced sample: PBMCs. V usage is TRBV5-1 and J usage is TRBJ2-7; 11 bases agree with TRBD2. The sequence derives from a human donor in good health (CMV status not recorded). Some clones in this sample may be carry-over from other donors' samples. In DNA form, the CDR3 reads TGCGCCAGCAGCTTGAGACTAGCGGGAATCGAGCAGTACTTC. Amino acids: CASSLRLAGIEQYF.